The source of this T cell receptor beta chain is a study of blood T cell repertoires in COVID-19. Profiling relied on immunoSEQ multiplex PCR, and the TCRdb table lists in-frame clones only, not all of them. Of about 270,000 clones listed, roughly 83% are singletons. The sequence was obtained from a human donor with COVID-19, enrolled during active disease. The donor label of this sample is uncertain. The source material was peripheral blood.

The DNA for the CDR3 is TGTGCCAGCGTAGGCGGGAGTACCTACAATGAGCAGTTCTTC. It specifies CASVGGSTYNEQFF. The genes are TRBV2 and TRBJ2-1, with 7 bases identical to TRBD2. CDR1 and CDR2 (germline): SNHLY, FYNNEI. The CDR3 consists of 14 residues. J gave up 2 bases and V 8 bases, and 6 bases lay outside the gene matches.